The T cell receptor (beta chain) under discussion was sequenced for a study of molecular identifiers for immune sequencing clone quantification. Looking at the study overall: Five aliquots were made in replicates from the RNA of roughly 20,000 or 100,000 naive CD8 cells, and four were sequenced.

Of note for this clonotype: The antigen remains undetermined.

TCRdb processed the PCR reads anew with MiXCR; each CDR3 protein has one entry. The sample yields more than 250,000 distinct CDR3 sequences, roughly a fifth seen once. Study findings and constraints: Spiked Jurkat TCR RNA from one cell was reportedly detectable among about a million naive cells.

Trimming took off 8 bases at V and 3 bases at J, with 17 bases between the two ends. From germline, CDR1 is MDHEN and CDR2 SYDVKM. CDR3 length: 14 residues. The clonotype was recovered from a human donor in good health. Some libraries in this study had Jurkat cell RNA spiked in. The rearrangement links TRBV28 to TRBJ2-7; D may be TRBD1 or TRBD2 (5 bases each). The sequenced sample was naive CD8+ T cells from blood, with Jurkat cell RNA spiked in. Regarding subset: FACS-sorted CD8+CD4-CCR7+CD45RA+ naive T cells. In DNA form, the CDR3 reads TGTGCCAGCGAGGGGAAGACAAATCTCTACGAGCAGTACTTC. Its translation: CASEGKTNLYEQYF.